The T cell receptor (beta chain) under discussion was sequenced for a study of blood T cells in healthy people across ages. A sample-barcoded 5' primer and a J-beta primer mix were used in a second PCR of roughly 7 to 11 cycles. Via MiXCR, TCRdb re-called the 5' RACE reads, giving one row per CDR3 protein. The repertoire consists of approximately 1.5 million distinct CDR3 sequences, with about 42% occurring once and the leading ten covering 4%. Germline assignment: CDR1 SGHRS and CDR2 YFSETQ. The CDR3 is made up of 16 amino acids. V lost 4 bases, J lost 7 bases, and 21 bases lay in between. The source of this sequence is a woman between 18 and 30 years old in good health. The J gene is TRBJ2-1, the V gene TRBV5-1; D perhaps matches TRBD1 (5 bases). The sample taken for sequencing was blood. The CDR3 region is CASSQAGLGALNEQFF. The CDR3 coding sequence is TGCGCCAGCAGCCAAGCCGGGCTAGGGGCACTTAATGAGCAGTTCTTC.